The source of this T cell receptor (beta chain) is a study of T cells in Graves' hyperthyroidism and ophthalmopathy. Clinical symptoms, serum thyroxine and TRAb, thyroid ultrasound and orbital computed tomography were used for the diagnoses. Amplification of TCR beta CDR3 regions was performed using RNA transcripts as template. HTBI primers were used for first-round RT-PCR of the TCR CDR3. TCRdb re-called the multiplex PCR reads through MiXCR, storing one row per CDR3 protein. The sample holds under 500,000 distinct CDR3 sequences, 11% to 15% seen once. At least ten counts were recorded for this clonotype. The sequenced material came from blood. This receptor was obtained from a man aged 50 to 60 with Graves' ophthalmopathy.

The CDR3 DNA reads TGCAGTGCTAGCCCAGGGGAGATTCGGACCCAGTACTTC. It yields the protein CSASPGEIRTQYF. The rearrangement links TRBV20-1 to TRBJ2-5, with D perhaps matching TRBD1 (6 bases). Germline CDR1 DFQATT, CDR2 SNEGSKA (reference sequence). This CDR3 is 13 amino acids long. V shed 3 bases and J shed 7 bases, with 15 bases lying between them.